The entry that follows covers one TCR beta chain sequence. Antigen unknown. This specimen comes from a study of T cell responses to AZD1222 COVID-19 vaccine. Study-level points and caveats: Scientists sampled the repertoires only once the peak T cell response had passed.

The V and J ends lost 6 bases and 5 bases respectively, with 9 bases between them. CDR1 is MNHEY, CDR2 SVGAGI, per germline. CDR3 length: 12 residues. Sequenced by immunoSEQ multiplex PCR; TCRdb stores in-frame clones only, minus some. The table records approximately 110,000 clones, roughly 90% of them present only once. The rearrangement links TRBV6-5 to TRBJ2-3, with D possibly TRBD1 on 5 matching bases. The specimen comprised peripheral blood, sampled on day 0 of AZD1222 vaccination. The TCR was taken from an adult in good health. In DNA, the CDR3 is TGTGCCAGCAGGGTCACAGGAGATACGCAGTATTTT. Translated: CASRVTGDTQYF.